This record looks at one T cell receptor beta chain sequence and its context. The data belong to a study of blood T cells in healthy people across ages. As for the study in general: Template switching captured about one barcoded beta molecule per two T cells.

A second PCR, run for roughly 7 to 12 cycles, used a sample-barcoded 5' primer plus a J-beta primer mix. Every molecule of cDNA carried a tag from a template-switch adaptor with 12 random nucleotides. TCRdb reprocessed the 5' RACE reads via MiXCR and lists one record per CDR3 protein. Among 1,300,000 or so distinct CDR3 sequences listed, almost 60% were seen once. The source of this sequence is a man aged 18 to 29 in good health. Sequenced: blood.

The CDR3 DNA reads as TGTGCCAGCAGACCGGTCCGGGACAGGGGGCTCGAGCAGTACTTC. This sequence encodes CASRPVRDRGLEQYF. The genes are TRBV7-2 and TRBJ2-7; 12 nucleotides align to TRBD1. The CDR3 runs 15 residues. Trimming cost V 6 bases and J 6 bases; bases outside gene matches: 9. Germline-derived CDR1 and CDR2 are SGHTA and FQGNSA. Filled out from reference TRBV7-2 and TRBJ2-7, the complete variable domain reads GAGVSQSPSNKVTEKGKDVELRCDPISGHTALYWYRQSLGQGLEFLIYFQGNSAPDKSGLPSDRFSAERTGGSVSTLTIQRTQQEDSAVYLCASRPVRDRGLEQYFGPGTRLTVT.